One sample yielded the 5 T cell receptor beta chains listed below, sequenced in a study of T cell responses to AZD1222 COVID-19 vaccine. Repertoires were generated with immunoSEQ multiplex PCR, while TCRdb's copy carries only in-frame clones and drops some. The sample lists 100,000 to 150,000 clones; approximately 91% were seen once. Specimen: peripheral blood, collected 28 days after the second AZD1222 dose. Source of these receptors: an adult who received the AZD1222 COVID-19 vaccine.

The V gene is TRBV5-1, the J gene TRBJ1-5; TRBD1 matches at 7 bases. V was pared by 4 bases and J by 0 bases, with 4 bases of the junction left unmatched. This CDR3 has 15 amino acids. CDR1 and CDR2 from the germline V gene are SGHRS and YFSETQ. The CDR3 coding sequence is TGCGCCAGCAGCAAGACAGGGAATAGCAATCAGCCCCAGCATTTT. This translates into CASSKTGNSNQPQHF.

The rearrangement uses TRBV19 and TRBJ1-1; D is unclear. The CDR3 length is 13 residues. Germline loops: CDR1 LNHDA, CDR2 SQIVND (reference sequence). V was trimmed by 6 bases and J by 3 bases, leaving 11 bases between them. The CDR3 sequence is CASSSYVDTEAFF. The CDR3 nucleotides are TGTGCCAGTAGCAGCTACGTGGACACTGAAGCTTTCTTT.

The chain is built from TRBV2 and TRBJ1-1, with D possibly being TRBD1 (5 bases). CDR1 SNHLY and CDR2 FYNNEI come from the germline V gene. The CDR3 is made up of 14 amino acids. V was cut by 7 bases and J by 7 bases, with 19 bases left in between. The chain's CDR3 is CASTQGTPRREAFF. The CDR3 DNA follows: TGTGCCAGCACTCAAGGGACCCCAAGGCGTGAAGCTTTCTTT. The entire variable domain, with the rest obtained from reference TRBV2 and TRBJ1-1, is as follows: EPEVTQTPSHQVTQMGQEVILRCVPISNHLYFYWYRQILGQKVEFLVSFYNNEISEKSEIFDDQFSVERPDGSNFTLKIRSTKLEDSAMYFCASTQGTPRREAFFGQGTRLTVV.

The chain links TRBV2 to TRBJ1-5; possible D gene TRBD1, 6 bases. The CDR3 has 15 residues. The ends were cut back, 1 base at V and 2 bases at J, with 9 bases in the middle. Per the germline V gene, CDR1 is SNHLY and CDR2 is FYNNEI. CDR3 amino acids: CASSEGGLGNQPQHF. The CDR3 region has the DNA TGTGCCAGCAGTGAAGGGGGGCTAGGCAATCAGCCCCAGCATTTT.

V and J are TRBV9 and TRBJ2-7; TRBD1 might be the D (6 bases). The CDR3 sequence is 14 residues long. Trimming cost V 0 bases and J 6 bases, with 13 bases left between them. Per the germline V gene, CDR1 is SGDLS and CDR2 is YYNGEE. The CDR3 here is CASSVEGHLSEQYF. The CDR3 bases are TGTGCCAGCAGCGTAGAGGGACATCTCTCCGAGCAGTACTTC. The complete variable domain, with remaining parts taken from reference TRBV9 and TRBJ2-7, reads DSGVTQTPKHLITATGQRVTLRCSPRSGDLSVYWYQQSLDQGLQFLIQYYNGEERAKGNILERFSAQQFPDLHSELNLSSLELGDSALYFCASSVEGHLSEQYFGPGTRLTVT.